This TCR beta chain was captured in a study of CD4 T cells in relation to SARS-CoV-2 and coronaviruses. Sequenced by immunoSEQ multiplex PCR; TCRdb stores in-frame clones only, minus some. The table lists about 64,000 clones, about 94% of them singletons. The CDR3 runs 14 residues. V shed 8 bases and J shed 2 bases, with 12 bases lying between them. Germline CDR1 MNHEY, CDR2 SVGAGI. The unexposed donors gave CD4+ T cells in 2011-2018, prior to COVID-19. This receptor was identified in a human donor in good health. The chain couples TRBV6-5 to TRBJ2-2, with D possibly TRBD1 on 6 matching bases. The sample consisted of naive CD4+ T cells from PBMCs. Subset of the sample: naive CD4+ T cells isolated by negative enrichment. CDR3 sequence (DNA): TGTGCCAGCGAGAACAGGGTAAACACCGGGGAGCTGTTTTTT. Translation gives CASENRVNTGELFF.